This is a list of T cell receptor beta chains from one sample in a study of ipilimumab plus nivolumab after autologous stem cell transplantation. Data came from immunoSEQ multiplex PCR; TCRdb stores just in-frame clones and leaves some out. The sample holds about 13,000 clones; about three quarters are singletons and the top ten take approximately 17%. The input for sequencing was PBMCs, taken in a trial of ipilimumab plus nivolumab as post-transplant consolidation. These receptors were obtained from a male donor with diffuse large B-cell lymphoma. Both conserved end residues are trimmed from each CDR3. Fields, in order: CDR3 length, J gene, clone size, V gene, CDR3 protein. Size is omitted from some rows. Given values are once, few, many or a class for expanded clones.

14	TRBJ1-5	few	TRBV4-3	ASSQDSGGRNQPQH
10	TRBJ2-2	NA	TRBV27	ASSWGAGELF
12	TRBJ1-1	NA	TRBV7-9	ASSLGVGNTEAF
13	TRBJ2-2	NA	TRBV2	ASSDLTGGTGELF
12	TRBJ2-7	NA	TRBV5-1	ASSSTGDYYEQY
14	TRBJ2-1	NA	TRBV27	ASWAVGRGMGNEQF
12	TRBJ2-7	few	TRBV19	ASSIGGTTYEQY
10	TRBJ2-7	NA	TRBV7-9	ASSTTGYEQY
14	TRBJ2-1	NA	TRBV27	ASSLAAGSSYNEQF
13	TRBJ2-7	NA	TRBV5-1	ASSSYLTDPYEQY
11	TRBJ1-1	NA	TRBV5-6	ASSFMRNTEAF
13	TRBJ2-3	few	TRBV9	ASSASSGSLDTQY
9	TRBJ2-7	NA	TRBV20-1	SAFDYPKQY
13	TRBJ2-7	NA	TRBV6-5	ASSYSGFGDYEQY
12	TRBJ1-4	NA	TRBV6-5	ASSNGAANEKLF
11	TRBJ2-6	NA	TRBV7-2	ASSSVGANVLT
14	TRBJ2-1	NA	TRBV4-3	ASSQLRTSLSNEQF
12	TRBJ2-1	NA	TRBV10-3	AISDTSGYNEQF
13	TRBJ2-7	NA	TRBV10-3	AISAGLAGNYEQY
10	TRBJ1-1	NA	TRBV6-5	ASSPGDVEAF
11	TRBJ1-5	NA	TRBV5-4	ASSWGRGQPQH
14	TRBJ1-3	NA	TRBV7-6	ASSIQPGASGNTIY
12	TRBJ2-7	NA	TRBV7-2	ASSLEGDSYEQY
13	NA	NA	TRBV19	ASSIDRVSFYEQY
15	TRBJ2-5	NA	TRBV7-2	ASSLGRGGQLQETQY
13	TRBJ2-7	NA	TRBV6-1	ASSDVRGYSYEQY
9	TRBJ2-7	NA	TRBV6-6	ASSRTEVQY
13	TRBJ2-2	NA	TRBV12-5	ASGPGQGDTGELF
13	TRBJ1-5	NA	TRBV6-5	ASSWGQGSNQPQH
9	TRBJ2-7	NA	TRBV14	ASSQEYEQY
13	TRBJ2-1	NA	TRBV7-6	ASSLGGGAYNEQF
9	TRBJ2-5	NA	TRBV7-9	ASSSWETQY
12	TRBJ2-7	few	TRBV10-1	ASSGLAGSYEQY
12	TRBJ1-2	NA	TRBV27	ASSLIAGDYGYT
11	TRBJ2-1	NA	TRBV6-1	ASSLTGQGEQF
13	TRBJ1-6	NA	TRBV5-1	ASSFRGLDGSPLH
14	TRBJ2-1	once	TRBV7-6	ASSKSRVTTYNEQF
11	TRBJ1-4	NA	TRBV6-6	ASSLKTVEKLF
14	TRBJ2-2	NA	TRBV5-1	ASSLETGGGTGELF
11	TRBJ2-7	NA	TRBV6-1	ASKGQGLYEQY
12	TRBJ2-7	NA	TRBV4-2	ASGPSGTGNEQY
11	TRBJ1-1	NA	TRBV15	ATSEWPITEAF
12	TRBJ1-3	NA	TRBV5-1	ASSGGTRGNTIY
12	TRBJ1-6	NA	TRBV5-1	ASSLDSYNSPLH
11	TRBJ2-3	medium-sized	TRBV2	ASSLAGGNTQY
11	TRBJ2-7	NA	TRBV27	ASSLAWAYEQY
12	TRBJ2-7	NA	TRBV4-2	ASSQDLRSYEQY
15	TRBJ1-3	once	TRBV27	ASTPPLRLILRDTIY
13	TRBJ2-7	NA	TRBV11-2	ASSLDRGGPYEQY
14	TRBJ1-2	once	TRBV7-2	ASSLGGGQGNYGYT
13	TRBJ1-6	NA	TRBV5-4	AGSLAGQGNSPLH
12	TRBJ1-4	few	TRBV5-5	ASGRSGENEKLF